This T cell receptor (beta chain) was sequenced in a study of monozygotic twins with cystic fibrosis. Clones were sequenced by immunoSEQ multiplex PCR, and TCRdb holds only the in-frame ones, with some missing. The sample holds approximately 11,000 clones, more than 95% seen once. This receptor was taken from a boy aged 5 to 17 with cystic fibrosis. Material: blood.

The DNA for the CDR3 is TGTGCCAGCAGCGAAACAGGAAACACCATATATTTT. Translating gives CASSETGNTIYF. The rearrangement uses TRBV6-1 and TRBJ1-3; D is undetermined. The CDR3 contains 12 residues. Per the germline V gene, CDR1 is MNHNS and CDR2 is SASEGT. V was trimmed by 6 bases and J by 4 bases, leaving 7 bases between them.